This TCR beta chain was captured in a study of cytomegalovirus exposure and HLA in healthy donors. PCR involved 60 Vbeta and 13 Jbeta primers. The data were produced by immunoSEQ multiplex PCR, yet TCRdb's version contains in-frame clones alone and is incomplete. Of 40,000 to 60,000 clones in the sample, 60% to 75% were seen once. V lost 5 bases, J lost 5 bases, and 4 bases stayed unmatched. The CDR3 length is 13 residues. CDR1 is MNHEY, CDR2 SVGAGI, per germline. The chain combines TRBV6-5 with TRBJ1-1, with 8 bases identical to TRBD1. The source of this sequence is a woman between 45 and 60 years old in good health and CMV-seronegative. The sequenced sample was PBMCs. The CDR3 here is CASSRTGRTEAFF. The CDR3 DNA is TGTGCCAGCAGTCGGACAGGGAGGACTGAAGCTTTCTTT.